This T cell receptor beta chain was sequenced in a study of regulatory T cells in long-lasting Graves disease. Study information: Antithyroid drugs had been taken by newly diagnosed Graves' patients for under 3 months.

Germline V CDR1 and CDR2: ENHRY, SYGVKD. Trimming stripped 2 bases from V and 4 bases from J, with 5 bases between. The CDR3 totals 12 residues. Time point of the sample: newly diagnosed GD, antithyroid drugs for less than 3 months. RNA from PBMCs was the source of the TCR library. Peripheral blood, Nine milliliters per patient, was collected in EDTA tubes. Building of the TCR beta libraries involved iRepertoire HTBI primers and Arm-PCR of CDR3 regions. One entry per CDR3 protein results from TCRdb running MiXCR on the multiplex PCR reads. The table has 400,000 to 500,000 distinct CDR3 sequences, roughly 15% seen once. This sample was also put to use in a study of T cells in Graves' hyperthyroidism and ophthalmopathy.

The material was peripheral blood mononuclear cells (PBMCs), obtained at new diagnosis, from a patient treated with antithyroid drugs. The V call is TRBV10-3, the J call TRBJ2-5; D perhaps matches TRBD1 (5 bases). The clonotype originates from a young woman with Graves disease. Here the CDR3 reads CAISERGETQYF. In nucleotides, the CDR3 is TGTGCCATCAGTGAGAGGGGAGAGACCCAGTACTTC.